The clone carrying this TCR beta chain came up a few times. Its specificity is not known. The sample comes from a study of cytomegalovirus exposure and HLA in healthy donors. The CDR3 has 15 residues. The germline V gene has CDR1 MNHNY and CDR2 SVGAGI (reference sequence). Trimming pared 5 bases from V and 8 bases from J, leaving 16 bases between. Study observations and caveats: Follow-up analysis later connected one missense variant in DCLRE1C with trimming of TCR beta V- and J-genes.

Use of 60 Vbeta and 13 Jbeta primers characterized the PCR. This table comes from immunoSEQ multiplex PCR, and its TCRdb copy is limited to in-frame clones, with some not included. Of 35,000 to 45,000 clones detected, about 47% appear once; the ten largest clones hold about an eighth. The clonotype was recovered from a human donor in good health. V and J are TRBV6-6 and TRBJ1-6; possible D gene TRBD1, 5 bases. The sample was PBMCs. This CDR3 is CASSRGHPRDSPLHF. The CDR3 DNA sequence: TGTGCCAGCAGTCGTGGACATCCCAGGGATTCACCCCTCCACTTT.